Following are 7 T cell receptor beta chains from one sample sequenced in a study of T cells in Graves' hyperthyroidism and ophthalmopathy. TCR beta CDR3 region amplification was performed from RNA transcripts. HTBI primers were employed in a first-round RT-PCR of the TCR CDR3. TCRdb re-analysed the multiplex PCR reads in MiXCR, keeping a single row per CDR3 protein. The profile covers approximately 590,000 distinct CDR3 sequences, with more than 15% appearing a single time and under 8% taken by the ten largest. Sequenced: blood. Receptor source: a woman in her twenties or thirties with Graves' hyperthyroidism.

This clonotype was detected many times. The CDR3 nucleotides are TGTGCCAGCAGCTTAGGCTGGTCGGCCCGGGACACCATATATTTT. It specifies CASSLGWSARDTIYF. This rearrangement joins TRBV7-2 to TRBJ1-3; D call uncertain. The CDR3 length is 15 residues. Between the trimmed V and J ends, which lost 1 base and 8 bases, there was a span of 15 bases. CDR1 and CDR2 from the germline V gene are SGHTA and FQGNSA.

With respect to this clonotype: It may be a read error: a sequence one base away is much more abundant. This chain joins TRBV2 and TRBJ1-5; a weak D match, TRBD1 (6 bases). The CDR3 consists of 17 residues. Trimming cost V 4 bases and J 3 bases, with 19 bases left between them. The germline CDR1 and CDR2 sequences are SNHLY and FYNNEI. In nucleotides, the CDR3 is TGTGCCAGCAGTGGCCCCCTCTATACAGGGAACAATCAGCCCCAGCATTTT. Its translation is CASSGPLYTGNNQPQHF.

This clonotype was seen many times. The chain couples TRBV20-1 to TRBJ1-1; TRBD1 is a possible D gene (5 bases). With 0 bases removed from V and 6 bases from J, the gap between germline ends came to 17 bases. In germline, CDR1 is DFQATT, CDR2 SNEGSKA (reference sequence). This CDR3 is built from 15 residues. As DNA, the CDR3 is TGCAGTGCTAGAGAAGTCCGGCTACCCAGGGCTGAAGCTTTCTTT. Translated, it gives CSAREVRLPRAEAFF.

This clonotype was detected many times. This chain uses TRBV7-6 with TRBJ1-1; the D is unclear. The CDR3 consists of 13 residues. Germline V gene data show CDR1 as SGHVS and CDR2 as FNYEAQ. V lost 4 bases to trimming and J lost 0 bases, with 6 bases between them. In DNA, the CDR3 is TGTGCCAGCAGCTCCCCAATGAACACTGAAGCTTTCTTT. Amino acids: CASSSPMNTEAFF.

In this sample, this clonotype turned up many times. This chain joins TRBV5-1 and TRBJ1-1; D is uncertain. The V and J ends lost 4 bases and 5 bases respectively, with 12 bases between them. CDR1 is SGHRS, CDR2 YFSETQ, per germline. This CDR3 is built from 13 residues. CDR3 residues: CASSGDQETEAFF. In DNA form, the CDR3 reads TGCGCCAGCAGCGGAGATCAAGAGACTGAAGCTTTCTTT.

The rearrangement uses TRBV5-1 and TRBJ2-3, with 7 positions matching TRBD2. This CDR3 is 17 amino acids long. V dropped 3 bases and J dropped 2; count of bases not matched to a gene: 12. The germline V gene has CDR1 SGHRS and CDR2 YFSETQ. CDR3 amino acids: CASSSLSRTRDTDTQYF. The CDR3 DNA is TGCGCCAGCAGCTCCCTATCCCGGACTAGAGACACAGATACGCAGTATTTT.

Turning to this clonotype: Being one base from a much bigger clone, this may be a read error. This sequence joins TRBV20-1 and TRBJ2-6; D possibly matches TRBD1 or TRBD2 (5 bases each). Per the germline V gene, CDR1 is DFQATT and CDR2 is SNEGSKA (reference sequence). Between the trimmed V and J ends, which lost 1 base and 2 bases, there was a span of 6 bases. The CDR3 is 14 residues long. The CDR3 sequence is CSARVGAGANVLTF. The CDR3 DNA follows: TGCAGTGCTAGAGTGGGGGCTGGGGCCAACGTCCTGACTTTC.